A selection of T cell receptor beta chains follows, all from one sample in a study of T-cell reconstitution after alpha-beta-depleted transplantation in children. MiXCR was run by TCRdb on the PCR reads, yielding one entry per CDR3 protein. The table records approximately 200,000 distinct CDR3 sequences, approximately 15% of them present only once. The sequences come from PBMCs from the stem cell graft donor, collected from the stem cell graft. Receptors were obtained from a human donor who donated a stem cell graft to a child with acute lymphoblastic leukemia. Both conserved end residues are part of each CDR3. A D gene is named only where the DNA matches it firmly. Clone size is stated in some rows and not others, as once, few, many or a class when expanded.

CDR3 length,clone size,D gene,J gene,V gene,CDR3 DNA,CDR3 protein
14,many,TRBD2,TRBJ2-5,TRBV20-1,TGCAGTGCTAGAGGGGATAGCGGGATCGAGACCCAGTACTTC,CSARGDSGIETQYF
15,few,NA,TRBJ2-1,TRBV7-9,TGTGCCAGCAGCTTCGTTGCGGTGGGACGCAATGAGCAGTTCTTC,CASSFVAVGRNEQFF
15,many,TRBD2,TRBJ2-3,TRBV20-1,TGCAGTGCCCCTAAGGGGACTAGCTACACAGATACGCAGTATTTT,CSAPKGTSYTDTQYF
18,NA,NA,TRBJ2-7,TRBV27,TGTGCCAGCAGTCCCCCGGGGTGGAGGAAGGGGGGAGCTCTCGAGCAGTACTTC,CASSPPGWRKGGALEQYF
15,many,TRBD1,TRBJ1-2,TRBV5-1,TGCGCCAGCAGCTTGGACAGGGGGCGCCCCTATGGCTACACCTTC,CASSLDRGRPYGYTF
17,few,TRBD1,TRBJ2-1,TRBV4-1,TGCGCCAGCAGAGGACAGGGGAGTCGGTACAGGTACAATGAGCAGTTCTTC,CASRGQGSRYRYNEQFF
15,many,NA,TRBJ1-2,TRBV12-3/TRBV12-4,TGTGCCAGCAGTTCCCTAGGACGGGACACGTGGGGCTACACCTTC,CASSSLGRDTWGYTF
16,many,NA,TRBJ2-7,TRBV20-1,TGCAGTGCTAGAGGCTTTTTAACAGGGAGTACCTACGAGCAGTACTTC,CSARGFLTGSTYEQYF
15,NA,TRBD2,TRBJ2-3,TRBV5-4,TGTGCCAGCAGCTTGACTAGCGGGAGAACAGATACGCAGTATTTT,CASSLTSGRTDTQYF
14,many,TRBD1,TRBJ2-5,TRBV12-3/TRBV12-4,TGTGCCAGCAGCCTGACAGGGGTCCAAGAGACCCAGTACTTC,CASSLTGVQETQYF
13,many,TRBD1,TRBJ1-2,TRBV20-1,TGCAGTGCTACCTCAGACAGGGGGCATGGCTACACCTTC,CSATSDRGHGYTF
12,many,NA,TRBJ2-3,TRBV20-1,TGCAGTGCTGATCGTCAAGCGGGACAGACCTATTTT,CSADRQAGQTYF
16,many,TRBD2,TRBJ2-3,TRBV20-1,TGCAGTGCTAGAGTTCCCGGGACTAGCGGACCAGATACGCAGTATTTT,CSARVPGTSGPDTQYF
17,many,NA,TRBJ2-3,TRBV3-1,TGTGCCAGCAGCCAAGATTACCGGGAGCTCAGTACAGATACGCAGTATTTT,CASSQDYRELSTDTQYF
14,many,NA,TRBJ1-5,TRBV5-1,TGCGCCAGCAGCCCAGGGGCCGGCAATCAGCCCCAGCATTTT,CASSPGAGNQPQHF
12,many,NA,TRBJ2-7,TRBV7-9,TGTGCCAGCAGCTCCGTCGTCTACGAGCAGTACTTC,CASSSVVYEQYF
19,many,TRBD1,TRBJ2-6,TRBV19,TGTGCCAGTTGCAGTATACCTGGACAGGGAAGCTCTGGGGCCAACGTCCTGACTTTC,CASCSIPGQGSSGANVLTF
16,NA,NA,TRBJ2-3,TRBV7-8,TGTGCCAGCAGCTTAGATGTGGGAGCTAGCACAGATACGCAGTATTTT,CASSLDVGASTDTQYF
15,few,NA,TRBJ1-5,TRBV6-1,TGTGCCAGCAGTGGGGAGTCAGATAGCAATCAGCCCCAGCATTTT,CASSGESDSNQPQHF
12,many,NA,TRBJ1-4,TRBV5-1,TGCGCCAGCGGGGCAACTAATGAAAAACTGTTTTTT,CASGATNEKLFF
13,many,NA,TRBJ1-1,TRBV5-1,TGCGCCAGCAGCTTGGCCTCGAGGACTGAAGCTTTCTTT,CASSLASRTEAFF
15,many,TRBD2,TRBJ2-5,TRBV7-8,TGTGCCAGCAGGGACCGGGCTAGCGGCCAAGAGACCCAGTACTTC,CASRDRASGQETQYF
12,many,NA,TRBJ1-1,TRBV4-1,TGCGCCAGCAGCCCGGGGTATACTGAAGCTTTCTTT,CASSPGYTEAFF
14,NA,NA,TRBJ2-5,TRBV5-1,TGCGCCAGCAGCTTGGTCGCCTTGGGGGAGACCCAGTACTTC,CASSLVALGETQYF
15,many,NA,TRBJ2-7,TRBV5-1,TGCGCCAGCAGCCTCGGGACTCCCTCCCCCTACGAGCAGTACTTC,CASSLGTPSPYEQYF